There are many counts of the clone carrying this T cell receptor (beta chain). This specimen comes from a study of low-dose radiotherapy and immunotherapy resistance in tumors. About the research overall: Cohort 2's total reached 13 Gy over 26 weeks, at 1 Gy per fraction every two weeks.

Primers targeting TRAV and TRBV primed first-strand cDNA, covering alpha and beta chains. TCR amplification involved about 20 PCR cycles with a constant-region primer and V-primer adapter. TCRdb independently ran MiXCR on the reads; one entry per CDR3 protein. Among 70,000 to 95,000 distinct CDR3 sequences listed, 15% to 20% were seen once. CDR1 and CDR2 (germline): SEHNR, FQNEAQ (reference sequence). V gave up 3 bases and J gave up 3 bases, with 10 bases separating them. There are 14 residues in the CDR3. As for time point: before trial treatment. In the RACIN dose-escalation trial, donors got nivolumab plus ipilimumab with aspirin, cyclophosphamide and radiotherapy. Eligibility was restricted to patients presenting with advanced solid tumors that lacked tumor-infiltrating lymphocytes.

The chain couples TRBV7-9 to TRBJ2-3, with D hard to call. This receptor was taken from a male donor with prostate cancer. Material: PBMCs, obtained before treatment. In DNA form, the CDR3 reads TGTGCCAGCAGCTTTCGGCGACTGACAGATACGCAGTATTTT. This encodes CASSFRRLTDTQYF.